The 10 T cell receptor beta chains below all came from one sample that was sequenced in a study of CD8+ T cells in alopecia areata. The sample's treatment: oral pan-JAK inhibitor, 5-10 mg twice daily. As the sequencing template, cDNA was produced by extracting RNA and reverse transcribing it. The repertoire was sequenced with immunoSEQ multiplex PCR; TCRdb's copy has only in-frame clones and lacks some. The sample holds approximately 220,000 clones, under 40% seen once. The specimen was CD4+ T cells sorted from blood, collected between weeks 30 and 35, from a patient treated with tofacitinib. The receptors come from a human donor with alopecia areata.

The chain recombines TRBV18 with TRBJ1-2; 7 bases agree with TRBD1. The V segment lost 1 base and the J segment 4 bases; nucleotides outside the gene matches: 3. Germline CDR1 reads KGHSH; CDR2 reads LQKENI. The CDR3 is made up of 14 amino acids. CDR3 protein: CASSPQDRLYGYTF. CDR3 coding DNA: TGTGCCAGCTCACCACAGGACAGGCTCTATGGCTACACCTTC.

This clone was seen more than once but under ten times. V gene TRBV29-1 combines with J gene TRBJ2-1, with 9 bases that match TRBD2. Germline loops: CDR1 SQVTM, CDR2 ANQGSEA. The trim removed 5 bases at V and 6 bases at J, leaving 11 bases unmatched. The CDR3 length is 15 residues. As DNA, the CDR3 is TGCAGCGTTACAACCGCGGGAGGGCCCAGCAATGAGCAGTTCTTC. Protein sequence: CSVTTAGGPSNEQFF.

This clone has just a few counts. The genes are TRBV7-6 and TRBJ2-7, with TRBD1 matching over 9 bases. This CDR3 is 15 amino acids long. Germline assignment: CDR1 SGHVS and CDR2 FNYEAQ. V shed 5 bases and J 2 bases; nucleotides not matched to a gene: 7. The CDR3 DNA is TGTGCCAGCAGCCCCCGACAGGGGGGAACCTACGAGCAGTACTTC. Amino acid sequence: CASSPRQGGTYEQYF.

This clone has just a few counts. The J gene is TRBJ2-7, the V gene TRBV5-1, with unresolved D. The CDR3 runs 15 residues. V lost 3 bases and J lost 3, with 16 bases in between. Germline loops: CDR1 SGHRS, CDR2 YFSETQ. CDR3 sequence reads: CASSSPSDPSYEQYF. DNA of the CDR3: TGCGCCAGCAGCTCCCCGTCGGACCCGAGCTACGAGCAGTACTTC.

The J gene is TRBJ1-4, the V gene TRBV9, with 7 bases that match TRBD1. With V trimmed by 4 bases and J by 0 bases, 6 bases remained unmatched. Germline CDR1 reads SGDLS; CDR2 reads YYNGEE. The length of the CDR3 is 16 residues. CDR3 sequence (DNA): TGTGCCAGCAGCTTCGGACAGGCCTCAACTAATGAAAAACTGTTTTTT. Its protein is CASSFGQASTNEKLFF.

The chain uses TRBV5-1 and TRBJ1-5, with D perhaps TRBD1 (5 bases). Per the germline V gene, CDR1 is SGHRS and CDR2 is YFSETQ. V was clipped by 4 bases and J by 1 base, with 12 bases between them. This CDR3 contains 15 residues. CDR3 loop: CASSLGTQSNQPQHF. The CDR3 DNA reads as TGCGCCAGCAGCCTAGGGACTCAGAGCAATCAGCCCCAGCATTTT.

CDR3 DNA sequence: TGTGCCAGCAGCCCAGGGGGAGAACTGTTTTTT. Amino acids: CASSPGGELFF. The J gene is TRBJ1-4, the V gene TRBV7-6; 7 positions match TRBD1. This CDR3 has 11 amino acids. V lost 5 bases, J lost 12 bases, and 3 bases stayed unmatched. Germline V gene lookup returns CDR1 SGHVS and CDR2 FNYEAQ.

The sample holds a few counts of this clone. This chain joins TRBV29-1 and TRBJ1-2, with 7 bases that match TRBD1. V shed 4 bases, J shed 4 bases, and the junction held 9 bases outside the gene matches. CDR1 and CDR2 (germline): SQVTM, ANQGSEA. The CDR3 loop spans 14 amino acids. CDR3 in DNA: TGCAGCGTTGCGCCCAGACAGGGTGCCTATGGCTACACCTTC. Protein sequence: CSVAPRQGAYGYTF.

This clone was seen many times. V and J are TRBV18 and TRBJ1-1; D possibly corresponds to TRBD1 (6 bases). The CDR3 extends over 13 amino acids. V was shortened by 4 bases and J by 6 bases, with 12 bases between the two germline ends. CDR1 and CDR2 from the germline V gene are KGHSH and LQKENI. This CDR3 is CASSLNRDAEAFF. CDR3 bases: TGTGCCAGCTCACTCAACAGGGACGCTGAAGCTTTCTTT.

The rearrangement links TRBV6-1 to TRBJ2-1, with D unresolved. The CDR3 covers 14 residues. CDR1 and CDR2 from the germline V gene are MNHNS and SASEGT. The V and J ends lost 1 base and 1 base respectively, with 5 bases between them. The DNA of the CDR3 is TGTGCCAGCAGTGAAGACAGATCCTACAATGAGCAGTTCTTC. Protein sequence: CASSEDRSYNEQFF.